The rows below give T cell receptor beta chains drawn from one sample of a study of T cell responses to AZD1222 COVID-19 vaccine. The assay was immunoSEQ multiplex PCR, and TCRdb's table has in-frame clones only and misses some. The data show about 140,000 clones, about 88% seen once. The sample was peripheral blood, taken 28 days after the second AZD1222 dose. These receptors were taken from an adult who received the AZD1222 COVID-19 vaccine. Both conserved end residues are part of each CDR3. Each record gives: clone size, J gene, V gene, D gene, CDR3 protein, CDR3 DNA. D genes are given only for firm matches. The size entry is marked missing in some rows and otherwise reads once, few, many or a size class.

abundance: NA
j_gene: TRBJ1-3
v_gene: TRBV14
d_gene: NA
CDR3aa: CASSQVTLGPNTIYF
CDR3nt: TGTGCCAGCAGCCAAGTTACTTTGGGCCCAAACACCATATATTTT

abundance: NA
j_gene: TRBJ1-1
v_gene: TRBV18
d_gene: NA
CDR3aa: CASSPFSEQHGGNTEAFF
CDR3nt: TGTGCCAGCTCACCATTTTCGGAACAGCATGGAGGGAACACTGAAGCTTTCTTT

abundance: NA
j_gene: TRBJ2-5
v_gene: TRBV28
d_gene: TRBD2
CDR3aa: CASRLAGVGETQYF
CDR3nt: TGTGCCAGCCGACTAGCGGGGGTGGGAGAGACCCAGTACTTC

abundance: NA
j_gene: TRBJ2-7
v_gene: TRBV18
d_gene: NA
CDR3aa: CASSPLLDSGSYEQYF
CDR3nt: TGTGCCAGCTCACCACTACTGGACAGCGGAAGCTACGAGCAGTACTTC

abundance: NA
j_gene: TRBJ1-1
v_gene: TRBV29-1
d_gene: NA
CDR3aa: CSVEVWTNTEAFF
CDR3nt: TGCAGCGTTGAGGTCTGGACGAACACTGAAGCTTTCTTT

abundance: NA
j_gene: TRBJ1-1
v_gene: TRBV28
d_gene: TRBD1
CDR3aa: CASSLGTGYPRNTEAFF
CDR3nt: TGTGCCAGCAGTTTAGGGACAGGGTACCCCAGGAACACTGAAGCTTTCTTT

abundance: NA
j_gene: TRBJ1-5
v_gene: TRBV10-2
d_gene: NA
CDR3aa: CASSNIQGNQPQHF
CDR3nt: TGCGCCAGCAGTAATATTCAGGGGAATCAGCCCCAGCATTTT

abundance: NA
j_gene: TRBJ2-1
v_gene: TRBV10-1
d_gene: NA
CDR3aa: CASSPSGKNEQFF
CDR3nt: TGCGCCAGCAGCCCTTCGGGGAAGAATGAGCAGTTCTTC

abundance: NA
j_gene: TRBJ2-1
v_gene: TRBV6-6
d_gene: TRBD1
CDR3aa: CASRTGVVGYMGEQFF
CDR3nt: TGTGCCAGCAGGACAGGGGTGGTGGGGTACATGGGTGAGCAGTTCTTC

abundance: NA
j_gene: TRBJ1-2
v_gene: TRBV23-1
d_gene: NA
CDR3aa: CASRIESRGLGGYTF
CDR3nt: TGCGCCAGCAGGATCGAGTCCAGGGGATTGGGCGGCTACACCTTC

abundance: NA
j_gene: TRBJ2-3
v_gene: TRBV5-5
d_gene: TRBD2
CDR3aa: CASSSSSGGTDTQYF
CDR3nt: TGTGCCAGCAGCTCTTCTAGCGGGGGCACAGATACGCAGTATTTT

abundance: NA
j_gene: TRBJ2-1
v_gene: TRBV24-1
d_gene: TRBD1
CDR3aa: CATSDPGTGRVNEQFF
CDR3nt: TGTGCCACCAGTGATCCTGGGACAGGGAGGGTCAATGAGCAGTTCTTC

abundance: NA
j_gene: TRBJ2-3
v_gene: TRBV6-1
d_gene: NA
CDR3aa: CASSERPASTDTQYF
CDR3nt: TGTGCCAGCAGTGAGCGGCCTGCTAGCACAGATACGCAGTATTTT

abundance: NA
j_gene: TRBJ1-1
v_gene: TRBV10-3
d_gene: TRBD1
CDR3aa: CAISDRGSTEAFF
CDR3nt: TGTGCCATCAGCGACAGGGGTAGCACTGAAGCTTTCTTT

abundance: NA
j_gene: TRBJ1-1
v_gene: TRBV7-2
d_gene: NA
CDR3aa: CASTSSAGDTEAFF
CDR3nt: TGTGCCAGCACCAGTTCCGCGGGGGACACTGAAGCTTTCTTT

abundance: NA
j_gene: TRBJ2-3
v_gene: TRBV7-2
d_gene: TRBD2
CDR3aa: CASSSGTRRATDTQYF
CDR3nt: TGTGCCAGCAGCTCCGGGACTAGGAGAGCAACAGATACGCAGTATTTT

abundance: NA
j_gene: TRBJ1-6
v_gene: TRBV7-9
d_gene: TRBD1
CDR3aa: CASSGGTENSPLHF
CDR3nt: TGTGCCAGCAGTGGCGGGACAGAGAATTCACCCCTCCACTTT

abundance: NA
j_gene: TRBJ2-1
v_gene: TRBV5-1
d_gene: TRBD1
CDR3aa: CASSGGTGEHNEQFF
CDR3nt: TGCGCCAGCAGCGGGGGGACAGGCGAACACAATGAGCAGTTCTTC

abundance: NA
j_gene: TRBJ2-1
v_gene: TRBV11-2
d_gene: NA
CDR3aa: CASSFRVLADYNEQFF
CDR3nt: TGTGCCAGCAGCTTTAGGGTCCTAGCAGACTACAATGAGCAGTTCTTC

abundance: NA
j_gene: TRBJ1-5
v_gene: TRBV4-1
d_gene: NA
CDR3aa: CASSRIPGSNQPQHF
CDR3nt: TGCGCCAGCAGCCGAATTCCGGGTTCCAATCAGCCCCAGCATTTT

abundance: NA
j_gene: TRBJ2-1
v_gene: TRBV5-1
d_gene: TRBD1
CDR3aa: CASSPTYSGTGGNNEQFF
CDR3nt: TGCGCCAGCAGCCCCACTTATTCCGGGACAGGAGGGAACAATGAGCAGTTCTTC

abundance: few
j_gene: TRBJ1-2
v_gene: TRBV25-1
d_gene: NA
CDR3aa: CASSENGRGGTGYTF
CDR3nt: TGTGCCAGCAGTGAAAATGGCCGCGGCGGTACAGGCTACACCTTC

abundance: NA
j_gene: TRBJ2-3
v_gene: TRBV5-1
d_gene: TRBD2
CDR3aa: CASSGPAGATDTQYF
CDR3nt: TGCGCCAGCAGCGGCCCAGCGGGGGCCACAGATACGCAGTATTTT

abundance: NA
j_gene: TRBJ2-7
v_gene: TRBV2
d_gene: TRBD2
CDR3aa: CASGTSGTEQYF
CDR3nt: TGTGCCAGTGGGACTAGCGGTACAGAGCAGTACTTC

abundance: NA
j_gene: TRBJ1-2
v_gene: TRBV11-2
d_gene: NA
CDR3aa: CATGGEGILYGYTF
CDR3nt: TGTGCCACCGGCGGGGAGGGAATACTCTATGGCTACACCTTC

abundance: NA
j_gene: TRBJ1-6
v_gene: TRBV18
d_gene: NA
CDR3aa: CASSRGLAATSSYNSPLHF
CDR3nt: TGTGCCAGCTCACGAGGGCTCGCGGCCACGAGCTCCTATAATTCACCCCTCCACTTT

abundance: NA
j_gene: TRBJ2-5
v_gene: TRBV28
d_gene: NA
CDR3aa: CASSEEGLGQETQYF
CDR3nt: TGTGCCAGCAGTGAGGAGGGCCTGGGACAAGAGACCCAGTACTTC

abundance: NA
j_gene: TRBJ2-7
v_gene: TRBV5-8
d_gene: TRBD2
CDR3aa: CASTRTSGTYEQYF
CDR3nt: TGTGCCAGCACCCGGACTAGCGGAACCTACGAGCAGTACTTC

abundance: NA
j_gene: TRBJ1-4
v_gene: TRBV4-1
d_gene: NA
CDR3aa: CASSQENYQGGKLFF
CDR3nt: TGCGCCAGCAGCCAAGAGAATTACCAGGGTGGAAAACTGTTTTTT

abundance: few
j_gene: TRBJ2-7
v_gene: TRBV19
d_gene: NA
CDR3aa: CASSTFDIPYEQYF
CDR3nt: TGTGCCAGTAGTACATTTGACATCCCCTACGAGCAGTACTTC

abundance: NA
j_gene: TRBJ1-1
v_gene: TRBV7-3
d_gene: NA
CDR3aa: CASSSSEGIAEAFF
CDR3nt: TGTGCCAGCAGCTCCTCGGAGGGGATCGCTGAAGCTTTCTTT

abundance: NA
j_gene: TRBJ2-3
v_gene: TRBV28
d_gene: TRBD2
CDR3aa: CASSSTRGESTDTQYF
CDR3nt: TGTGCCAGCAGTTCAACCCGGGGGGAGAGCACAGATACGCAGTATTTT

abundance: NA
j_gene: TRBJ2-7
v_gene: TRBV15
d_gene: NA
CDR3aa: CATSRQGGYEQYF
CDR3nt: TGTGCCACCAGCAGACAGGGGGGTTACGAGCAGTACTTC

abundance: once
j_gene: TRBJ1-4
v_gene: TRBV7-9
d_gene: TRBD1
CDR3aa: CASSFPQGAFDEKLFF
CDR3nt: TGTGCCAGCAGCTTCCCACAGGGGGCATTTGACGAAAAACTGTTTTTT

abundance: NA
j_gene: TRBJ2-7
v_gene: TRBV3-1/TRBV3-2
d_gene: TRBD1
CDR3aa: CASSQMGTGGYEQYF
CDR3nt: TGTGCCAGCAGCCAAATGGGGACAGGGGGGTACGAGCAGTACTTC

abundance: NA
j_gene: TRBJ1-5
v_gene: TRBV4-1
d_gene: NA
CDR3aa: CASSQDGRSNQPQHF
CDR3nt: TGCGCCAGCAGCCAAGACGGACGAAGCAATCAGCCCCAGCATTTT

abundance: NA
j_gene: TRBJ1-2
v_gene: TRBV7-9
d_gene: NA
CDR3aa: CASSFQGPRNYGYTF
CDR3nt: TGTGCCAGCAGCTTTCAAGGACCTAGGAACTATGGCTACACCTTC

abundance: NA
j_gene: TRBJ1-2
v_gene: TRBV5-5
d_gene: NA
CDR3aa: CASSSGGANYGYTF
CDR3nt: TGTGCCAGCAGCTCCGGGGGAGCTAACTATGGCTACACCTTC

abundance: once
j_gene: TRBJ1-2
v_gene: TRBV12-3/TRBV12-4
d_gene: NA
CDR3aa: CASSSDRNYGYTF
CDR3nt: TGTGCCAGCAGTTCCGACAGAAACTATGGCTACACCTTC

abundance: NA
j_gene: TRBJ2-3
v_gene: TRBV7-9
d_gene: NA
CDR3aa: CASSFEADTQYF
CDR3nt: TGTGCCAGCAGCTTTGAAGCAGATACGCAGTATTTT

abundance: once
j_gene: TRBJ2-2
v_gene: TRBV28
d_gene: TRBD2
CDR3aa: CARGGGGRSHTGELFF
CDR3nt: TGTGCCCGCGGGGGAGGCGGGAGGTCCCACACCGGGGAGCTGTTTTTT

abundance: NA
j_gene: TRBJ1-2
v_gene: TRBV27
d_gene: TRBD1
CDR3aa: CASSSYRGMGGYTF
CDR3nt: TGTGCCAGCAGTTCTTACAGGGGGATGGGTGGCTACACCTTC

abundance: NA
j_gene: TRBJ2-2
v_gene: TRBV12-3/TRBV12-4
d_gene: NA
CDR3aa: CASSYRETGELFF
CDR3nt: TGTGCCAGCAGTTACAGGGAAACCGGGGAGCTGTTTTTT

abundance: NA
j_gene: TRBJ1-5
v_gene: TRBV19
d_gene: NA
CDR3aa: CASRLEGNSNQPQHF
CDR3nt: TGTGCCAGTAGGCTGGAAGGAAATAGCAATCAGCCCCAGCATTTT

abundance: few
j_gene: TRBJ1-2
v_gene: TRBV12-3/TRBV12-4
d_gene: NA
CDR3aa: CASSPTANYGYTF
CDR3nt: TGTGCCAGCAGTCCGACTGCAAACTATGGCTACACCTTC

abundance: NA
j_gene: TRBJ2-5
v_gene: TRBV3-1/TRBV3-2
d_gene: NA
CDR3aa: CASSQDETQYF
CDR3nt: TGTGCCAGCAGCCAAGACGAGACCCAGTACTTC

abundance: NA
j_gene: TRBJ2-7
v_gene: TRBV4-3
d_gene: NA
CDR3aa: CASSQDFAYEQYF
CDR3nt: TGCGCCAGCAGCCAAGATTTCGCCTACGAGCAGTACTTC

abundance: NA
j_gene: TRBJ1-5
v_gene: TRBV30
d_gene: NA
CDR3aa: CAWSSPMEPQHF
CDR3nt: TGTGCCTGGAGTTCCCCCATGGAGCCCCAGCATTTT

abundance: once
j_gene: TRBJ1-1
v_gene: TRBV13
d_gene: TRBD1
CDR3aa: CASSGTGGFTEAFF
CDR3nt: TGTGCCAGCAGCGGCACAGGGGGCTTCACTGAAGCTTTCTTT

abundance: NA
j_gene: TRBJ1-1
v_gene: TRBV28
d_gene: NA
CDR3aa: CASSPRSPSEGSEAFF
CDR3nt: TGTGCCAGCAGCCCACGCAGCCCTAGTGAGGGGTCTGAAGCTTTCTTT

abundance: few
j_gene: TRBJ2-3
v_gene: TRBV11-2
d_gene: NA
CDR3aa: CASSLRDHGTDTQYF
CDR3nt: TGTGCCAGCAGCTTACGGGATCACGGCACAGATACGCAGTATTTT

abundance: NA
j_gene: TRBJ1-5
v_gene: TRBV10-3
d_gene: TRBD1
CDR3aa: CAIRSGTGNQPQHF
CDR3nt: TGTGCCATCAGATCCGGGACAGGCAATCAGCCCCAGCATTTT

abundance: NA
j_gene: TRBJ1-2
v_gene: TRBV28
d_gene: NA
CDR3aa: CASSSQVSYGYTF
CDR3nt: TGTGCCAGCAGTTCCCAGGTGTCCTATGGCTACACCTTC

abundance: NA
j_gene: TRBJ1-2
v_gene: TRBV5-4
d_gene: NA
CDR3aa: CASSLEQGWSGYTF
CDR3nt: TGTGCCAGCAGCTTGGAACAGGGCTGGAGTGGCTACACCTTC

abundance: NA
j_gene: TRBJ2-1
v_gene: TRBV7-2
d_gene: TRBD2
CDR3aa: CASSSRTSWNEQFF
CDR3nt: TGTGCCAGCAGCTCACGGACTAGTTGGAATGAGCAGTTCTTC

abundance: NA
j_gene: TRBJ2-3
v_gene: TRBV5-1
d_gene: TRBD2
CDR3aa: CASSSRIAGESDTQYF
CDR3nt: TGCGCCAGCAGCTCCCGAATAGCGGGGGAGTCAGATACGCAGTATTTT